This is a list of T cell receptor beta chains from one sample in a study of blood T cell repertoires in COVID-19. Assay used: immunoSEQ multiplex PCR; TCRdb lists only in-frame clones, some missing. Of around 230,000 clones in the sample, 65% to 85% were seen once. The sequenced material came from peripheral blood. These receptors were taken from a woman older than 75 with acute or convalescent COVID-19. CDR3s include the opening cysteine and the closing phenylalanine or tryptophan. Fields, in order: D gene, J gene, V gene, clone size, CDR3 DNA, CDR3 protein. A D gene is named only where the DNA matches it firmly. Clone size appears in some rows only: once, few, many, or a class for an expanded clone.

.,TRBJ1-4,TRBV5-1,.,TGCGCCAGCAGCTCGCGACAGGCAGGTAGCGACGAAAAACTGTTTTTT,CASSSRQAGSDEKLFF
.,TRBJ1-6,TRBV4-1,.,TGCGCCAGCAGCCAACTGGAAGGGGGTTCCTATAATTCACCCCTCCACTTT,CASSQLEGGSYNSPLHF
TRBD1,TRBJ2-6,TRBV5-1,.,TGCGCCAGCAGCTTGGCTGGACAGGGGGCAGGGGTCCTGACTTTC,CASSLAGQGAGVLTF
.,TRBJ2-7,TRBV6-5,few,TGTGCCAGCAGCGTAGACAGGAAATACGAGCAGTACTTC,CASSVDRKYEQYF
TRBD1,TRBJ2-7,TRBV5-1,.,TGCGCCAGCAGCTTGGACGGGACAGGGGGAACGACCTACGAGCAGTACTTC,CASSLDGTGGTTYEQYF
.,TRBJ1-1,TRBV7-9,.,TGTGCCAGCAGCTTAGGTCCCCAGGGGACCACTGAAGCTTTCTTT,CASSLGPQGTTEAFF
.,TRBJ2-5,TRBV3-1/TRBV3-2,.,TGTGCCAGCAGCCAAGAGGCAGGGTCAGAGACCCAGTACTTC,CASSQEAGSETQYF
.,TRBJ2-1,TRBV5-6,.,TGTGCCAGCAGCTTGTTGGCAGGTACCTACAATGAGCAGTTCTTC,CASSLLAGTYNEQFF
.,TRBJ1-2,TRBV13,.,TGTGCCAGCAGCTCCTCGGTCAGGGGAGATGGCTACACCTTC,CASSSSVRGDGYTF
.,TRBJ1-6,TRBV10-3,.,TGTGCCATCAGTGAGGGAGGGAGCTCCTATAATTCACCCCTCCACTTT,CAISEGGSSYNSPLHF
.,TRBJ1-6,TRBV5-6,.,TGTGCCAGCAGCTTGCAACCGTCCAGGGGCGGCTATAATTCACCCCTCCACTTT,CASSLQPSRGGYNSPLHF
TRBD1,TRBJ1-4,TRBV10-3,few,TGTGCCATCAGTTGGGGACAGGGGGCGAATGAAAAACTGTTTTTT,CAISWGQGANEKLFF
TRBD1,TRBJ1-5,TRBV3-1/TRBV3-2,.,TGTGCCAGCAGCCAAGGACAGGGAAGTGGTCAGCCCCAGCATTTT,CASSQGQGSGQPQHF
TRBD2,TRBJ2-3,TRBV7-7,.,TGTGCCAGCAGCGCCAGAGCGGGAGGCGGCACAGATACGCAGTATTTT,CASSARAGGGTDTQYF
.,TRBJ1-4,TRBV5-4,.,TGTGCCAGCAGCTCGAGGGGGGGGGATGAAAAACTGTTTTTT,CASSSRGGDEKLFF
TRBD1,TRBJ2-2,TRBV28,.,TGTGCCAGCAGTTTATTCGGGACAGGGCGAGGGGAGCTGTTTTTT,CASSLFGTGRGELFF
TRBD1,TRBJ1-2,TRBV11-2,.,TGTGCCAGCAGCTTAGGGGGTGGGACAGTCTATGGCTACACCTTC,CASSLGGGTVYGYTF
.,TRBJ2-1,TRBV2,.,TGTGCCAGCAGTGTACAGGGCCATGAGCAGTTCTTC,CASSVQGHEQFF
.,TRBJ2-7,TRBV24-1,.,TGTGCCACCAGTGACCCCCTCTCTTCCTACGAGCAGTACTTC,CATSDPLSSYEQYF
TRBD2,TRBJ2-1,TRBV9,.,TGTGCCAGCAGCGTGGGACTAGCGGGGGCCGGTGAGCAGTTCTTC,CASSVGLAGAGEQFF
.,TRBJ1-2,TRBV19,.,TGTGCCAGTAGTATATCTCGCGAACAGGGAAACTATGGCTACACCTTC,CASSISREQGNYGYTF
TRBD2,TRBJ2-1,TRBV5-1,.,TGCGCCAGCAGCTTGGCTGTAGCGGGAGGCAATGAGCAGTTCTTC,CASSLAVAGGNEQFF
.,TRBJ2-1,TRBV19,.,TGTGCCAGTAGTATAGATCTATGGGGGCAGGTAAAGCAGTTCTTC,CASSIDLWGQVKQFF
.,TRBJ2-3,TRBV27,.,TGTGCCAGCAGTTTATCGGGTGTAGCGATAGATACGCAGTATTTT,CASSLSGVAIDTQYF
.,TRBJ2-6,TRBV6-5,.,TGTGCCAGCAGTTTAAGCGGGTCTGGGGCCAACGTCCTGACTTTC,CASSLSGSGANVLTF
TRBD2,TRBJ2-2,TRBV19,.,TGTGCCAGTAGTATAACTAGCGGGAGGCCCGGGGAGCTGTTTTTT,CASSITSGRPGELFF
TRBD2,TRBJ2-7,TRBV10-2,.,TGCGCCAGCACACCGACTAGCGGGAGTGGCGAGCAGTACTTC,CASTPTSGSGEQYF
.,TRBJ2-6,TRBV5-6,.,TGTGCCAGCAGCTTGGGCGGCTCCTCTGGGGCCAACGTCCTGACTTTC,CASSLGGSSGANVLTF
TRBD1,TRBJ1-2,TRBV3-1/TRBV3-2,.,TGTGCCAGCAGCCAAGTGAACTTTGGACAGGGCGCCTATGGCTACACCTTC,CASSQVNFGQGAYGYTF
TRBD1,TRBJ2-7,TRBV5-6,.,TGTGCCAGCAGCCAGACAGGGGTCGAGCAGTACTTC,CASSQTGVEQYF
.,TRBJ1-5,TRBV9,.,TGTGCCAGCAGCGTAGGACTCAATGGTCAGCCCCAGCATTTT,CASSVGLNGQPQHF
.,TRBJ1-2,TRBV15,.,TGTGCCACCAGCAGAGATATGGGAGCTAACTATGGCTACACCTTC,CATSRDMGANYGYTF
TRBD1,TRBJ1-2,TRBV9,few,TGTGCCAGCAGCGTAGCCCCTTCGACAGGGGGCAACTATGGCTACACCTTC,CASSVAPSTGGNYGYTF
.,TRBJ1-2,TRBV28,.,TGTGCCAGCAGTTACCCCCACGGGAAAGTTTCTAACTATGGCTACACCTTC,CASSYPHGKVSNYGYTF
.,TRBJ1-4,TRBV7-9,few,TGTGCCAGCAGCATCCCCGGGGGTGTTGAAAAACTGTTTTTT,CASSIPGGVEKLFF
TRBD2,TRBJ2-7,TRBV10-3,once,TGTGCCATCAGTGTTACTAGCGGGGCCTACGAGCAGTACTTC,CAISVTSGAYEQYF